What follows are 15 T cell receptor beta chains derived from one specimen sequenced in a study of shared clonotypes between healthy human individuals. Using immunoSEQ multiplex PCR, the repertoire was profiled, and TCRdb retains in-frame clones only, with some absent. The table lists roughly 2.6 million clones, approximately 94% of them singletons. The sample comprised naive CD4+ T cells sorted from blood. Subset of the sample: CD45RA+ positively selected. The receptors were sampled from a man between 18 and 35 years old in good health.

The V call is TRBV7-2, the J call TRBJ2-3; D assignment may be TRBD1 or TRBD2 (5 bases each). Germline V gene lookup returns CDR1 SGHTA and CDR2 FQGNSA. The V and J ends lost 4 bases and 0 bases respectively, with 11 bases between them. This CDR3 has 15 residues. The CDR3 is CASSSPGTSTDTQYF. In DNA form, the CDR3 reads TGTGCCAGCAGCTCCCCCGGGACGAGCACAGATACGCAGTATTTT.

The gene calls are TRBV10-1 and TRBJ2-1; TRBD1 matches at 7 bases. The V gene's germline CDR1 is WNHNN and CDR2 SYGVQD (reference sequence). This CDR3 spans 14 amino acids. The trim removed 10 bases at V and 4 bases at J, leaving 10 bases unmatched. CDR3 in DNA: TGCGCCACCTCTGGACAGGAACGGTACAATGAGCAGTTCTTC. Translation: CATSGQERYNEQFF.

The J gene is TRBJ1-1, the V gene TRBV5-1; D may be TRBD1 (5 bases). This CDR3 is 14 amino acids long. V shed 5 bases and J shed 2 bases, with 13 bases lying between them. Germline CDR1 SGHRS, CDR2 YFSETQ. The CDR3, as DNA: TGCGCCAGCAGGGAGGGGTTCCCTAACACTGAAGCTTTCTTT. It specifies CASREGFPNTEAFF.

This sequence joins TRBV19 and TRBJ1-5, with 10 bases aligning to TRBD1. Per germline, CDR1 LNHDA and CDR2 SQIVND (reference sequence). CDR3 size: 16 residues. With V trimmed by 6 bases and J by 3 bases, 8 bases remained unmatched. CDR3 bases: TGTGCCAGTAGGGACAGGGGGAGAAAGGACAATCAGCCCCAGCATTTT. This translates into CASRDRGRKDNQPQHF.

The chain carries TRBV4-3 and TRBJ2-5, with D tentatively TRBD1 (5 bases). Germline CDR1 reads LGHNA; CDR2 reads YSLEER. The CDR3 is 16 residues long. Trimming stripped 1 base from V and 5 bases from J, with 17 bases between. As DNA, the CDR3 is TGCGCCAGCAGCCAAGGTCTTGGGGCGAAAGGGGAGACCCAGTACTTC. As protein: CASSQGLGAKGETQYF.

The gene calls are TRBV5-1 and TRBJ2-4; D is ambiguous. This CDR3 spans 15 amino acids. CDR1 is SGHRS, CDR2 YFSETQ, per germline. With 0 bases removed from V and 5 bases from J, the gap between germline ends came to 12 bases. CDR3 DNA: TGCGCCAGCAGCTTGGCCCTAGGGAACGAAAACATTCAGTACTTC. This sequence encodes CASSLALGNENIQYF.

V usage is TRBV28 and J usage is TRBJ1-2; the D gene is possibly TRBD1 (5 bases). Trimming took 7 bases from V and 5 from J, leaving 14 bases between them. The CDR3 contains 13 residues. Looked up from germline, CDR1 is MDHEN and CDR2 is SYDVKM. This CDR3 reads CASTPGGGYGYTF. The CDR3 DNA reads as TGTGCCAGCACCCCCGGGGGGGGGTATGGCTACACCTTC.

Comment on this clone: Other DNA sequences from this sample encode an identical CDR3 as well. The chain has TRBV5-1 and TRBJ1-5; D is uncertain. Germline CDR1 SGHRS, CDR2 YFSETQ. The CDR3 loop spans 13 amino acids. Trimming left V 4 bases short and J 4 bases short, with 9 bases between. For the CDR3, the DNA is TGCGCCAGCAGCGCTGGGCCAAATCAGCCCCAGCATTTT. Encoded protein: CASSAGPNQPQHF. Using reference TRBV5-1 and TRBJ1-5 for the parts outside the CDR3, the full variable domain is KAGVTQTPRYLIKTRGQQVTLSCSPISGHRSVSWYQQTPGQGLQFLFEYFSETQRNKGNFPGRFSGRQFSNSRSEMNVSTLELGDSALYLCASSAGPNQPQHFGDGTRLSIL.

The gene calls are TRBV10-3 and TRBJ2-7; 7 bases are a match to TRBD2. CDR3 size: 13 residues. Germline V gives CDR1 ENHRY, CDR2 SYGVKD. The junction had 3 bases not matched to a gene; V was cut back by 4 bases and J by 3 bases. CDR3 coding DNA: TGTGCCATCAGTGTTGGCGGGGGCTACGAGCAGTACTTC. Residues: CAISVGGGYEQYF.

CDR3 in amino acids: CATRTGGYEQYF. Here the CDR3 DNA reads TGTGCCACAAGGACAGGGGGATACGAGCAGTACTTC. V is TRBV19 and J is TRBJ2-7, with 10 positions matching TRBD1. CDR1 is LNHDA and CDR2 is SQIVND in the germline V gene (reference sequence). The CDR3 is 12 amino acids. Trimming at V came to 10 bases and at J to 4 bases, leaving 4 bases not matched to a gene.

The chain employs TRBV5-1 and TRBJ2-3, with 9 nucleotides matching TRBD2. The CDR3 runs to 16 residues. Trimming cost V 1 base and J 2 bases; bases outside gene matches: 5. Germline V lookup: CDR1 SGHRS, CDR2 YFSETQ. CDR3 sequence: CASSLRSGSPTDTQYF. CDR3 nucleotide sequence: TGCGCCAGCAGCTTGCGTAGCGGGAGTCCCACAGATACGCAGTATTTT.

The chain links TRBV28 to TRBJ1-5, with TRBD1 matching over 8 bases. Trimming took 5 bases from V and 6 from J; bases not matched to a gene: 12. CDR1 and CDR2 (germline): MDHEN, SYDVKM. This CDR3 has 16 residues. The CDR3 coding sequence is TGTGCCAGCAGTCTCCGAGGGGACGACAGGGGTCAGCCCCAGCATTTT. Its protein is CASSLRGDDRGQPQHF.

This sequence joins TRBV4-1 and TRBJ2-7; D is unresolved. Per germline, CDR1 MGHRA and CDR2 YSYEKL. Trimming removed 0 bases from V and 6 bases from J, with 6 bases in between. The CDR3 contains 12 residues. DNA for the CDR3: TGCGCCAGCAGCCAAGATTTAGCCGAGCAGTACTTC. Translation: CASSQDLAEQYF.

Turning to this clone: The sample holds other DNA sequences that translate to the same CDR3. The V gene is TRBV5-1, the J gene TRBJ1-4; D is unresolved. V dropped 0 bases and J dropped 2 bases, with 8 bases sitting between them. The germline V gene has CDR1 SGHRS and CDR2 YFSETQ. The CDR3 has 15 amino acids. The CDR3 is CASSLGRSTNEKLFF. DNA for the CDR3: TGCGCCAGCAGCTTGGGCCGTTCCACTAATGAAAAACTGTTTTTT.

This clone was seen a single time. The V gene is TRBV19, the J gene TRBJ2-1; 7 nucleotides match TRBD2. V dropped 4 bases and J dropped 0; count of bases not matched to a gene: 6. CDR3 size: 16 residues. Germline assignment: CDR1 LNHDA and CDR2 SQIVND (reference sequence). The CDR3 protein is CASSNSGGRSYNEQFF. For the CDR3, the DNA is TGTGCCAGTAGTAACTCGGGAGGACGCTCCTACAATGAGCAGTTCTTC.